The clone carrying this T cell receptor beta chain occurred once. This entry is derived from a study of blood T cell repertoires in COVID-19. The CDR3 spans 15 residues. Per the germline V gene, CDR1 is SGHTA and CDR2 is FQGNSA. The junction had 5 bases not matched to a gene; V was cut back by 2 bases and J by 7 bases. Sequencing used immunoSEQ multiplex PCR; TCRdb keeps in-frame clones, though not all of them. The sample carries 200,000 to 250,000 clones, around nine tenths recorded once. Input material: peripheral blood. This clonotype originated in a man between 60 and 70 years old with acute or convalescent COVID-19. This chain connects TRBV7-2 to TRBJ2-1, with 10 bases lining up with TRBD2. The CDR3 bases are TGTGCCAGCAGCTTACAAGCGGGGGGGCTTAATGAGCAGTTCTTC. It encodes CASSLQAGGLNEQFF.